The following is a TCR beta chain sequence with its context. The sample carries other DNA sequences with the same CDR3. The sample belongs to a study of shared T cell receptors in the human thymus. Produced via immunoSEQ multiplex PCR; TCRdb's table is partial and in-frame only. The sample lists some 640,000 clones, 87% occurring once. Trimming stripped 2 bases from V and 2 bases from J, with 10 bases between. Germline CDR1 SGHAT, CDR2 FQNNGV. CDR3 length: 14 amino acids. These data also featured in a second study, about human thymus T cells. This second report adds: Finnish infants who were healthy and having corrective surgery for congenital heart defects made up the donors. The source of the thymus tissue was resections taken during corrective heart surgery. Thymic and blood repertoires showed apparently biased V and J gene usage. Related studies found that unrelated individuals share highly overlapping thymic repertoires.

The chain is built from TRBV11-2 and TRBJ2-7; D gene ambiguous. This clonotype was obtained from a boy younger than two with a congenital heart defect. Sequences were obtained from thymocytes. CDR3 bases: TGTGCCAGCAGCTTAAACCCCCTAACCTACGAGCAGTACTTC. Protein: CASSLNPLTYEQYF. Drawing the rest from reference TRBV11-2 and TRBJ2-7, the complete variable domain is EAGVAQSPRYKIIEKRQSVAFWCNPISGHATLYWYQQILGQGPKLLIQFQNNGVVDDSQLPKDRFSAERLKGVDSTLKIQPAKLEDSAVYLCASSLNPLTYEQYFGPGTRLTVT.